The TCR beta chain described here comes from a study of radiotherapy plus CTLA-4 blockade in lung cancer. The overall study: Objective responses arose in about 17% of patients, and around 32% experienced disease control.

A remark on this clone: Its target is unknown.

Here immunoSEQ multiplex PCR was the method, and the copy in TCRdb shows in-frame clones only, minus some. The sample has tens of thousands of clones, about 87% seen once; the top ten hold roughly 17%. Study-level findings and limits: Blood-borne expansion of tumor-derived TCR clones followed radiotherapy plus ipilimumab. It was early blood T cell clone dynamics, with interferon-beta, that reportedly best predicted response.

Patients in the study, people with chemo-refractory metastatic non-small-cell lung cancer, received focal radiation plus ipilimumab CTLA-4 blockade. The receptor's source is a human donor with non-small cell lung cancer that progressed on radiotherapy plus ipilimumab. The sequenced sample was peripheral blood, obtained from a patient treated with radiotherapy plus ipilimumab.

The CDR3 here is CASSLALGQGTDTQYF. The DNA for the CDR3 is TGCGCCAGCAGCTTGGCCCTCGGACAGGGCACAGATACGCAGTATTTT. This sequence joins TRBV5-1 and TRBJ2-3; 7 bases match TRBD1. In germline, CDR1 is SGHRS, CDR2 YFSETQ. With V trimmed by 0 bases and J by 1 base, 5 bases remained unmatched. The CDR3 covers 16 residues.